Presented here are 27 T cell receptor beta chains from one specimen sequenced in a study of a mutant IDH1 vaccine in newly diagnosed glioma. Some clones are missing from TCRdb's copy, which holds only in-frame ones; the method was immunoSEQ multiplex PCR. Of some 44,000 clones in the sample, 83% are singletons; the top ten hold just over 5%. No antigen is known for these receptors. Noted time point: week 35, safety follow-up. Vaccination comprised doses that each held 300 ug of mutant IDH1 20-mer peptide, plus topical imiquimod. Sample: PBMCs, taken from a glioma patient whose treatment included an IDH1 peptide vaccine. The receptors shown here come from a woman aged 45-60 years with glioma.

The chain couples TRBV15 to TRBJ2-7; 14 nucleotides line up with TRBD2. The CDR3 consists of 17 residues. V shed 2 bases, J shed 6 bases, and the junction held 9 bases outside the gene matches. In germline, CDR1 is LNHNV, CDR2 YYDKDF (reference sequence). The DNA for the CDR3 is TGTGCCACCAGCAGAATACCCCGGACTAGCGGGGGGATCGAGCAGTACTTC. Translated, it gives CATSRIPRTSGGIEQYF.

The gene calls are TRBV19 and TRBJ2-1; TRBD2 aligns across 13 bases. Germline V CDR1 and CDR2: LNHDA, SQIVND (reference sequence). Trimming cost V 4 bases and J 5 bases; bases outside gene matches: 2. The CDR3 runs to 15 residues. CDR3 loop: CASSRGLAGHNEQFF. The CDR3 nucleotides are TGTGCCAGTAGTAGGGGACTAGCGGGGCACAATGAGCAGTTCTTC.

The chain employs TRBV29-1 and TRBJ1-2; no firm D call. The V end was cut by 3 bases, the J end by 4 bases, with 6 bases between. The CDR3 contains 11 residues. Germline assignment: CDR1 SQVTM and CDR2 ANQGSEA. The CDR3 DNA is TGCAGCGTTGATGTCGTCTATGGCTACACCTTC. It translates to CSVDVVYGYTF.

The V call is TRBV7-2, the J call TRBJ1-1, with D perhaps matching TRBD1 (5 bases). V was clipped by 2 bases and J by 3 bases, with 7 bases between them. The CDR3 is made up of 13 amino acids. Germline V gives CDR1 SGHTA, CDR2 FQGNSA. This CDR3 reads CASSLLGDTEAFF. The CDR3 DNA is TGTGCCAGCAGCTTATTGGGGGACACTGAAGCTTTCTTT.

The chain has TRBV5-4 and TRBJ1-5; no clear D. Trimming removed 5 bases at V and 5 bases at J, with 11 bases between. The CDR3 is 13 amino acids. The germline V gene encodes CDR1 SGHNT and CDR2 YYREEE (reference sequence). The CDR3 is CASSLQDDQPQHF. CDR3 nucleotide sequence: TGTGCCAGCAGTTTGCAAGACGATCAGCCCCAGCATTTT. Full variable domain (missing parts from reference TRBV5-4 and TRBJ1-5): ETGVTQSPTHLIKTRGQQVTLRCSSQSGHNTVSWYQQALGQGPQFIFQYYREEENGRGNFPPRFSGLQFPNYSSELNVNALELDDSALYLCASSLQDDQPQHFGDGTRLSIL.

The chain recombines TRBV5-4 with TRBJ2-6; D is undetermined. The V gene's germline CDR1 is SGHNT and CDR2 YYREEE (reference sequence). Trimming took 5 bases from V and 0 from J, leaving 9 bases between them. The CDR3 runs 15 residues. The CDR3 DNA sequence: TGTGCCAGCAGTCAAGCCAGCTCTGGGGCCAACGTCCTGACTTTC. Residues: CASSQASSGANVLTF.

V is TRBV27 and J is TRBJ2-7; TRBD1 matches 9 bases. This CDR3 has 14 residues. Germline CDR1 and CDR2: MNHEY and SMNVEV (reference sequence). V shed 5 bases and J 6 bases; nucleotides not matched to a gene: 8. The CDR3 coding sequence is TGTGCCAGCAGTCTCTCCTTGACAGGGGGCGAGCAGTACTTC. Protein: CASSLSLTGGEQYF.

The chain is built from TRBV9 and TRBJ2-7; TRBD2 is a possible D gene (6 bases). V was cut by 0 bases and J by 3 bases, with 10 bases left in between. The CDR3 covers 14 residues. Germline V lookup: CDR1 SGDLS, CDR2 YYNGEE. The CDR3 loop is CASSVEGTFYEQYF. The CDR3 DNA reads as TGTGCCAGCAGCGTAGAAGGGACTTTCTACGAGCAGTACTTC.

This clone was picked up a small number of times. The CDR3 nucleotides are TGTGCCAGCAGCCAGTTGAATCGCTACGAGCAGTACTTC. The encoded protein is CASSQLNRYEQYF. This chain connects TRBV21-1 to TRBJ2-7; TRBD1, the table's D call, was not compared with the DNA. TRBV21-1 is annotated as a pseudogene. This CDR3 spans 13 amino acids.

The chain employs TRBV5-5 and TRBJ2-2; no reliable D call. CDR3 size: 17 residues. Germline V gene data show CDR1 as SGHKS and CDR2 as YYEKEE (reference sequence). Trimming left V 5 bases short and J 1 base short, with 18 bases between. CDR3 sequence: CASSFGLVRGNTGELFF. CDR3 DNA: TGTGCCAGCAGTTTTGGATTGGTGAGAGGGAACACCGGGGAGCTGTTTTTT. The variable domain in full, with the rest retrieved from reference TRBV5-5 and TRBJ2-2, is DAGVTQSPTHLIKTRGQQVTLRCSPISGHKSVSWYQQVLGQGPQFIFQYYEKEERGRGNFPDRFSARQFPNYSSELNVNALLLGDSALYLCASSFGLVRGNTGELFFGEGSRLTVL.

CDR3 amino acids: CASSLGDYNSPLHF. CDR3 bases: TGTGCCAGCAGCCTAGGGGATTATAATTCACCCCTCCACTTT. The rearrangement joins TRBV6-1 to TRBJ1-6; D perhaps matches TRBD1 (5 bases). Germline loops: CDR1 MNHNS, CDR2 SASEGT. The V and J ends lost 6 bases and 4 bases respectively, with 10 bases between them. The CDR3 totals 14 residues.

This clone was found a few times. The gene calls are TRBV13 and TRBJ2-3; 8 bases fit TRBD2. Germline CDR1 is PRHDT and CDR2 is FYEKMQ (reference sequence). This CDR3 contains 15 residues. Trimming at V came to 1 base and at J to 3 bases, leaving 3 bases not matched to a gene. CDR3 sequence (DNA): TGTGCCAGCAGCTTAGACGGGGGGGGGACAGATACGCAGTATTTT. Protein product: CASSLDGGGTDTQYF.

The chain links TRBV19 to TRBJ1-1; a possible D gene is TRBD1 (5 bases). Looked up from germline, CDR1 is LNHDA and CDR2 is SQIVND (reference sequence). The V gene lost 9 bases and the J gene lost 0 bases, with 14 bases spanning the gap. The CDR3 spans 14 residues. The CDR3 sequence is CASSTVGVNTEAFF. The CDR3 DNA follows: TGTGCCAGCTCGACGGTAGGGGTGAACACTGAAGCTTTCTTT.

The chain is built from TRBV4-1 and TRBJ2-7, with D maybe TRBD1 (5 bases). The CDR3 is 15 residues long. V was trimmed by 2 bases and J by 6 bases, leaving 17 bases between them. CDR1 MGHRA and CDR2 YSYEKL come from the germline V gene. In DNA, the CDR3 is TGCGCCAGCAGCCAAACCCTGGGCAGGGCCCGCGAGCAGTACTTC. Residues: CASSQTLGRAREQYF.

The CDR3 DNA is TGTGCCATCACCATAGGGGGGAATTCACCCCTCCACTTT. Encoded protein: CAITIGGNSPLHF. This rearrangement joins TRBV10-3 to TRBJ1-6, with TRBD1 as a possible D gene (6 bases). The CDR3 covers 13 residues. The germline V gene encodes CDR1 ENHRY and CDR2 SYGVKD. V was trimmed by 7 bases and J by 7 bases, leaving 11 bases between them.

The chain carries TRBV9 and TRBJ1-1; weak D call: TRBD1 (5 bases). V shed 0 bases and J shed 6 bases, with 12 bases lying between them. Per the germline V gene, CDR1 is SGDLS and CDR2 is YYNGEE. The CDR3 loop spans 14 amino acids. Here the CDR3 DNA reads TGTGCCAGCAGCGTAGACGGGGGAAGGGCTGAAGCTTTCTTT. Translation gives CASSVDGGRAEAFF.

The CDR3 sequence is CASSQELAGGNTGELFF. The CDR3 bases are TGTGCCAGCAGCCAAGAACTAGCGGGGGGGAACACCGGGGAGCTGTTTTTT. J is TRBJ2-2 and V is TRBV4-2; TRBD2 matches at 12 bases. V gave up 0 bases and J gave up 1 base; unmatched junction bases: 0. There are 17 residues in the CDR3. Germline-derived CDR1 and CDR2 are LGHNA and YNFKEQ.

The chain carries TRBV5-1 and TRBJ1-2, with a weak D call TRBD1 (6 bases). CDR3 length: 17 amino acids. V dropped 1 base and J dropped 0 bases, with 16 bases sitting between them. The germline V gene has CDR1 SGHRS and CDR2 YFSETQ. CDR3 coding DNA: TGCGCCAGCAGCTTGTCCTCCGGACAGACTACTAACTATGGCTACACCTTC. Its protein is CASSLSSGQTTNYGYTF.

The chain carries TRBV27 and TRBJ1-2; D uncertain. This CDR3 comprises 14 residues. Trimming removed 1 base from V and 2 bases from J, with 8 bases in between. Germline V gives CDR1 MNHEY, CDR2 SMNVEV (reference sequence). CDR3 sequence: CASSLYGFNYGYTF. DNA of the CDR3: TGTGCCAGCAGTTTATACGGGTTCAACTATGGCTACACCTTC.

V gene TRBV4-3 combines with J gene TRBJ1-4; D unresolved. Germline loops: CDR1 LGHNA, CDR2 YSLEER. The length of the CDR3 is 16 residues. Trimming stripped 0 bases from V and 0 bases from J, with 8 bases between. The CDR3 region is CASSQDKGTTNEKLFF. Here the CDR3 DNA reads TGCGCCAGCAGCCAAGATAAGGGTACAACTAATGAAAAACTGTTTTTT.

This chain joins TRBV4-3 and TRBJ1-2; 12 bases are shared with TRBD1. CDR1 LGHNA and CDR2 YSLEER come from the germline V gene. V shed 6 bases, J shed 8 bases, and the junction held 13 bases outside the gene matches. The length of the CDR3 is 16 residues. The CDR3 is CASRSEAGQGAWGYTF. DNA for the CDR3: TGCGCCAGCAGATCCGAAGCGGGACAGGGGGCGTGGGGCTACACCTTC.

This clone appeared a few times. The CDR3 loop is CASSQPAGGVSGANVLTF. Here the CDR3 DNA reads TGCGCCAGCAGCCAACCAGCGGGGGGGGTCTCTGGGGCCAACGTCCTGACTTTC. The V and J genes are TRBV4-1 and TRBJ2-6, with 10 bases matching TRBD2. Germline CDR1 MGHRA, CDR2 YSYEKL. Trimming at V came to 2 bases and at J to 0 bases, leaving 4 bases not matched to a gene. There are 18 residues in the CDR3.

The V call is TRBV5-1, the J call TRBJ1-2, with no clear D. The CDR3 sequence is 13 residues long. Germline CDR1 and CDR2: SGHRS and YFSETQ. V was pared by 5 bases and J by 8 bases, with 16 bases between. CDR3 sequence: CASRPIPAYGYTF. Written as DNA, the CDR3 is TGCGCCAGCAGACCGATCCCCGCCTACGGCTACACCTTC.

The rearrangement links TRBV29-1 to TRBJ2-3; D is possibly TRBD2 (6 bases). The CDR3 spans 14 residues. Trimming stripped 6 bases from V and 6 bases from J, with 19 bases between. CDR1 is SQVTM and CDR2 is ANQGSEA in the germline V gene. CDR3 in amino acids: CSVAPGLNADTQYF. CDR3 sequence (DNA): TGCAGCGTCGCACCGGGACTCAATGCGGATACGCAGTATTTT.

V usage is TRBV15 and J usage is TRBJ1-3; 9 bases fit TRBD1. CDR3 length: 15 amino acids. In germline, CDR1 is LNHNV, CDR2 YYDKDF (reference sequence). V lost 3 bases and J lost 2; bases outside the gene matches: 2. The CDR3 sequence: CATSSDRGTGNTIYF. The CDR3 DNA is TGTGCCACCAGCAGCGACAGGGGGACTGGAAACACCATATATTTT.

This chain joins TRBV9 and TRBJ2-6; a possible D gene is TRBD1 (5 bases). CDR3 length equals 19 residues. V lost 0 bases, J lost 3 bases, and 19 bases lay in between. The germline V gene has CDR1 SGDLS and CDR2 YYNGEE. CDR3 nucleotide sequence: TGTGCCAGCAGCGTAGGCACAGGTGACCTTAAAAGTGGGGCCAACGTCCTGACTTTC. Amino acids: CASSVGTGDLKSGANVLTF.

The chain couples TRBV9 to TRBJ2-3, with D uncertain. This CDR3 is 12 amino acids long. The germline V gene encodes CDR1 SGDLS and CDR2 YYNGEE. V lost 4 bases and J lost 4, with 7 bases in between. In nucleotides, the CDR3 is TGTGCCAGCAGCTCGGGTGCAGATACGCAGTATTTT. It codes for CASSSGADTQYF.